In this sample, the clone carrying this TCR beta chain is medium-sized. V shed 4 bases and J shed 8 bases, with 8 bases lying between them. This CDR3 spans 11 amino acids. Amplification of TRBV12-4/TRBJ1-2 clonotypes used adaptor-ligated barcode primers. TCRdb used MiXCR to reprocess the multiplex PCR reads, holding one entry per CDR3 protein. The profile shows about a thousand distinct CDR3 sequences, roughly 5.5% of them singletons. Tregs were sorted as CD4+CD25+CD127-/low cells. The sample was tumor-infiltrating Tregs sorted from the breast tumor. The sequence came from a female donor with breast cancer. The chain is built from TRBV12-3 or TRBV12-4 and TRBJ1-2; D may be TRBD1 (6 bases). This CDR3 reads CASSSTGGYTF. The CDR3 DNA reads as TGTGCCAGCAGTTCGACAGGCGGCTACACCTTC.